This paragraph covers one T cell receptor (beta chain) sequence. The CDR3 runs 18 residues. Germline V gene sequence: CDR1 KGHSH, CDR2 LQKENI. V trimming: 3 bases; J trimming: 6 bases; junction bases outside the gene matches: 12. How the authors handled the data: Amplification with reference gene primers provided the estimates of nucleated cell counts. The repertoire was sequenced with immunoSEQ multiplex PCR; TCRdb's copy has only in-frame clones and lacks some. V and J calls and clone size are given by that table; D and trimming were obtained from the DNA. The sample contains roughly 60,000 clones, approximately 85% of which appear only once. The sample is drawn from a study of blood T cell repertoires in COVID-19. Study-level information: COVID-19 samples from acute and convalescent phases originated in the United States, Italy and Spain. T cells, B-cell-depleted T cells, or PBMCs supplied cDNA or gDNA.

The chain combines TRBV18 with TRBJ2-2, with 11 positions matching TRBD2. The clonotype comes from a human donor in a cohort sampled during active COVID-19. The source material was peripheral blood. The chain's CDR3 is CASSPVLAGGGMAGELFF. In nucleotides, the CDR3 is TGTGCCAGCTCACCGGTCCTAGCGGGAGGCGGTATGGCCGGGGAGCTGTTTTTT.